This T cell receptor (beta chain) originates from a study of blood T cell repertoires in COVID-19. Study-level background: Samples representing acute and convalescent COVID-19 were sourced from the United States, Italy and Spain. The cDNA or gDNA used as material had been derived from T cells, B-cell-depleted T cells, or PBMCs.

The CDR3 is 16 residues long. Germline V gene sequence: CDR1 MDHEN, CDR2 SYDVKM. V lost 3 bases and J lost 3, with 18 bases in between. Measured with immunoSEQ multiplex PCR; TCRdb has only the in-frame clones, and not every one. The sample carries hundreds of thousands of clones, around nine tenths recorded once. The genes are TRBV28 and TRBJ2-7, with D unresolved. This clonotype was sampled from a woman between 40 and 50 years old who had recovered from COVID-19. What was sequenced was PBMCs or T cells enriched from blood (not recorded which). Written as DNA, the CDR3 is TGTGCCAGCAGTTTGTCGTCCATAGTCCCTGGCTACGAGCAGTACTTC. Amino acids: CASSLSSIVPGYEQYF.